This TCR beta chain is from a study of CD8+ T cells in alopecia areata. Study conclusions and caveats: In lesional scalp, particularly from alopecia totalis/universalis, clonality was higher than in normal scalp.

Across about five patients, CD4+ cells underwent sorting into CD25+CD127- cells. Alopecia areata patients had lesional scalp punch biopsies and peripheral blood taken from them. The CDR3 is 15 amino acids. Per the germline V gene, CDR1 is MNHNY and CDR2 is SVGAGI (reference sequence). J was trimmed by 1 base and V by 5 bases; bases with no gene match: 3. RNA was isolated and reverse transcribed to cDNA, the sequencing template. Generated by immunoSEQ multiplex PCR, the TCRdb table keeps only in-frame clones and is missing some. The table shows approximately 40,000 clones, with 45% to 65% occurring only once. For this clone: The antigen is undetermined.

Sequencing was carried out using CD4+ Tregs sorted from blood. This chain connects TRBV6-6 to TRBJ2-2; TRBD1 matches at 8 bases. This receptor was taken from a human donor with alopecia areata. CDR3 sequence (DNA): TGTGCCAGCAGTGACAGGGGAGAGAACACCGGGGAGCTGTTTTTT. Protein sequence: CASSDRGENTGELFF.